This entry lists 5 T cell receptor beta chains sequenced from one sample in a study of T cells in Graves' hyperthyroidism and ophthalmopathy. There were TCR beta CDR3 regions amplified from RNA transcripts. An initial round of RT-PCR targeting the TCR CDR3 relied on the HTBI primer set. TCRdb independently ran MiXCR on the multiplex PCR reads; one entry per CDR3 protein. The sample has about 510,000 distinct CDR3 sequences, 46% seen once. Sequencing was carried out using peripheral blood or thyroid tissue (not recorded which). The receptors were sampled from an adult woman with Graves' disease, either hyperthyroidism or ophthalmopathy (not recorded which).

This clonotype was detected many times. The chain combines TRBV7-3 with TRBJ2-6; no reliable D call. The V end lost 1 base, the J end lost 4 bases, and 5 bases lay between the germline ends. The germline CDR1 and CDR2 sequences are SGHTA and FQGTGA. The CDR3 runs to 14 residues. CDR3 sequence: CASSLMAGANVLTF. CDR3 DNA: TGTGCCAGCAGCTTAATGGCGGGGGCCAACGTCCTGACTTTC.

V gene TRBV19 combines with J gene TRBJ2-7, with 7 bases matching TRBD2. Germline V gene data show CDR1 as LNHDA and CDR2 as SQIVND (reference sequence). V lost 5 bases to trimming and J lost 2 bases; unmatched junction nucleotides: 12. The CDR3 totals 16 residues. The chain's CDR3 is CASSGRDGQSPYEQYF. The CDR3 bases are TGTGCCAGTAGTGGGAGGGACGGCCAGAGCCCCTACGAGCAGTACTTC.

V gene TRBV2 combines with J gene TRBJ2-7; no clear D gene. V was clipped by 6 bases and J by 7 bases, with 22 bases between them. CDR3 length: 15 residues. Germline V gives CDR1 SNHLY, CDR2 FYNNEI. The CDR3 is CASSLEASPGREQYF. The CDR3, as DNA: TGTGCCAGCAGCTTAGAGGCTAGTCCCGGTCGGGAGCAGTACTTC.

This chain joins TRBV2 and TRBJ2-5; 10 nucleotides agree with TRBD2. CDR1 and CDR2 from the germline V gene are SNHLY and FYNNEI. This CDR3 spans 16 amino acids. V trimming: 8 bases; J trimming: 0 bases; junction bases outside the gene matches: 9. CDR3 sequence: CASVVRLAGDQETQYF. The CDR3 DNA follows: TGTGCCAGCGTAGTTAGGCTAGCGGGAGACCAAGAGACCCAGTACTTC.

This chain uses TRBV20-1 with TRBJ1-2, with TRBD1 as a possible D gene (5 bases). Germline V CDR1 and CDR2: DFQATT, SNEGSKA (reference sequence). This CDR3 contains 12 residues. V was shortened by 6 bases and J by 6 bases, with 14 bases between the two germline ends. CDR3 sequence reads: CSAPDGDDGYTF. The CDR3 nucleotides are TGCAGTGCCCCGGACGGGGACGATGGCTACACCTTC.